This T cell receptor (beta chain) was observed in a study of T cell repertoires in cytomegalovirus infection. Study overall: Public TCR beta signatures were indicative of both CMV infection and a matching HLA type.

A note on this clonotype: As yet, its antigen is unknown.

A single record per CDR3 protein comes from TCRdb applying MiXCR to the reads. The table includes about 770,000 distinct CDR3 sequences, roughly 29% detected once. The sample in question was cultured CD8+ T cells from PBMCs, obtained from culture after CMV antigen stimulation. This sequence originates from a human donor in good health (CMV status not recorded). Some clones in this sample may be carry-over from other donors' samples.

The CDR3 is CASSHFTGIADTQYF. As DNA, the CDR3 is TGCGCCAGCAGCCATTTTACAGGGATAGCAGATACGCAGTATTTT. V and J are TRBV4-3 and TRBJ2-3, with TRBD1 as a possible D gene (6 bases). CDR1 is LGHNA, CDR2 YSLEER, per germline. This CDR3 spans 15 amino acids. The V end was cut by 3 bases, the J end by 4 bases, with 14 bases between.